The 7 T cell receptor beta chains below were found in one sample sequenced in a study of cytomegalovirus exposure and HLA in healthy donors. The study ran its PCR with 60 Vbeta and 13 Jbeta primers. The table came from immunoSEQ multiplex PCR; TCRdb's copy has only in-frame clones and leaves some out. The data contain 75,000 to 90,000 clones, 70% to 80% of them singletons. Sequencing was performed on PBMCs. The receptor set was obtained from a human donor in good health.

The chain links TRBV7-6 to TRBJ2-3; weak D call: TRBD2 (7 bases). Trimming shortened V by 0 bases and J by 4 bases, and 11 bases separated the two germline ends. The CDR3 loop spans 15 amino acids. The germline CDR1 and CDR2 sequences are SGHVS and FNYEAQ. The CDR3 is CASSLAGGPSDTQYF. The CDR3 DNA follows: TGTGCCAGCAGCTTAGCGGGGGGGCCGTCAGATACGCAGTATTTT.

Turning to this clone: The same CDR3 also results from other DNA sequences found in this sample. The V and J genes are TRBV27 and TRBJ1-1, with D uncertain. Germline CDR1 and CDR2: MNHEY and SMNVEV (reference sequence). With 2 bases removed from V and 1 base from J, the gap between germline ends came to 5 bases. The CDR3 is 13 residues long. CDR3 sequence: CASSLGRNTEAFF. The CDR3 DNA sequence: TGTGCCAGCAGTTTAGGGAGGAACACTGAAGCTTTCTTT.

This clone appeared a few times. V is TRBV19 and J is TRBJ1-1, with a tentative D call TRBD1 (5 bases). V gave up 3 bases and J gave up 0 bases, with 14 bases separating them. The CDR3 is 16 residues long. Germline CDR1 and CDR2: LNHDA and SQIVND (reference sequence). The CDR3 nucleotides are TGTGCCAGTAGTATTGGATTTGCAGGGATGAACACTGAAGCTTTCTTT. This translates into CASSIGFAGMNTEAFF.

The chain combines TRBV6-1 with TRBJ1-5; D unclear. The CDR3 spans 15 residues. The germline V and J ends were trimmed by 0 bases and 2 bases, with 8 bases remaining between them. CDR1 is MNHNS, CDR2 SASEGT, per germline. CDR3 in amino acids: CASSEAEEGNQPQHF. Here the CDR3 DNA reads TGTGCCAGCAGTGAAGCGGAAGAGGGCAATCAGCCCCAGCATTTT.

As regards this clone: One end of the junction does not line up with germline, which may come from a read error. V and J are TRBV23-1 and TRBJ1-2, with D possibly being TRBD1 (5 bases). TRBV23-1 counts as an open reading frame of uncertain function. The CDR3 is 15 amino acids. The CDR3 nucleotides are TGCGCCAGCGTACAAGGGGCATCTGCATACTATGGCTACCCCTTC. This encodes CASVQGASAYYGYPF.

This rearrangement joins TRBV7-6 to TRBJ2-7, with 9 nucleotides matching TRBD1. The ends lost 2 bases at V and 3 bases at J; junction bases unmatched: 5. The germline V gene has CDR1 SGHVS and CDR2 FNYEAQ. The CDR3 contains 15 residues. Here the CDR3 DNA reads TGTGCCAGCAGCTTACCGGGACAGGGATACTACGAGCAGTACTTC. This gives the protein CASSLPGQGYYEQYF.

This rearrangement joins TRBV6-1 to TRBJ2-2; the D gene is possibly TRBD1 (6 bases). This CDR3 is 13 amino acids long. The germline V gene encodes CDR1 MNHNS and CDR2 SASEGT. Trimming stripped 7 bases from V and 6 bases from J, with 12 bases between. The CDR3 DNA reads as TGTGCCAGCAATTCAGGGGACGCCGGGGAGCTGTTTTTT. This encodes CASNSGDAGELFF.